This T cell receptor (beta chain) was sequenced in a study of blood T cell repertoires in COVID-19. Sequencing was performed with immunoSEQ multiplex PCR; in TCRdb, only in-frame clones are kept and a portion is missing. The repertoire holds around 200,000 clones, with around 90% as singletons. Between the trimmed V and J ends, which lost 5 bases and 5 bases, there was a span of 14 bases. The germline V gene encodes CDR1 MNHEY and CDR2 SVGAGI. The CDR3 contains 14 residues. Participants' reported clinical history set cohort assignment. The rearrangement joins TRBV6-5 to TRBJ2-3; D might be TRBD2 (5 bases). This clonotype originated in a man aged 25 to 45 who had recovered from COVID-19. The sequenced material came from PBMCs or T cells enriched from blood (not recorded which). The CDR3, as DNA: TGTGCCAGCAGTCCTGTGTCGGGGATAGATACGCAGTATTTT. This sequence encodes CASSPVSGIDTQYF.